One sample yielded the 10 T cell receptor beta chains listed below, sequenced in a study of control samples from healthy donors and cancer patients. This table comes from immunoSEQ multiplex PCR, and its TCRdb copy is limited to in-frame clones, with some not included. The sample shows 98,000 or so clones, approximately 82% of them seen only once. Source material: blood. These receptors came from a man aged 55 to 69 in good health.

The rearrangement uses TRBV15 and TRBJ2-1; 7 bases are a match to TRBD2. This CDR3 contains 17 residues. J gave up 2 bases and V 0 bases, and 7 bases lay outside the gene matches. Germline V gene sequence: CDR1 LNHNV, CDR2 YYDKDF (reference sequence). CDR3 loop: CATSRERAGETYNEQFF. In DNA form, the CDR3 reads TGTGCCACCAGCAGAGAACGGGCGGGAGAGACCTACAATGAGCAGTTCTTC.

The chain recombines TRBV5-6 with TRBJ2-3; D unclear. The CDR3 loop spans 12 amino acids. V was clipped by 3 bases and J by 0 bases, with 2 bases between them. Germline assignment: CDR1 SGHDT and CDR2 YYEEEE. The CDR3 spells CASSSSTDTQYF. The DNA for the CDR3 is TGTGCCAGCAGCTCTAGCACAGATACGCAGTATTTT.

This chain links TRBV7-9 with TRBJ1-3; no firm D call. Germline CDR1 SEHNR, CDR2 FQNEAQ (reference sequence). V lost 5 bases and J 4 bases, leaving 12 bases between the germline ends. This CDR3 spans 14 amino acids. The chain's CDR3 is CASSPPLTGNTIYF. Here the CDR3 DNA reads TGTGCCAGCAGCCCCCCCTTAACCGGAAACACCATATATTTT.

The J gene is TRBJ1-5, the V gene TRBV5-1; TRBD1 aligns across 7 bases. Germline CDR1 reads SGHRS; CDR2 reads YFSETQ. Germline trimming cut 4 bases from V and 1 base from J; bases unmatched to any gene: 5. The CDR3 loop spans 15 amino acids. DNA for the CDR3: TGCGCCAGCAGCACCGCAGGGGGAAGCAATCAGCCCCAGCATTTT. It yields the protein CASSTAGGSNQPQHF.

The chain uses TRBV13 and TRBJ2-3; 10 nucleotides match TRBD2. Trimming took 5 bases from V and 5 from J; bases not matched to a gene: 7. Germline V lookup: CDR1 PRHDT, CDR2 FYEKMQ (reference sequence). The CDR3 is 15 residues long. This CDR3 reads CASSRPSGGGDTQYF. The CDR3 nucleotides are TGTGCCAGCAGCAGACCTAGCGGGGGTGGAGATACGCAGTATTTT.

The genes are TRBV6-5 and TRBJ1-3, with D possibly matching TRBD1 (6 bases). Trimming stripped 0 bases from V and 2 bases from J, with 11 bases between. The CDR3 is 16 amino acids. Germline CDR1 and CDR2: MNHEY and SVGAGI. This chain's CDR3 is CASSYSQGIAGNTIYF. The DNA of the CDR3 is TGTGCCAGCAGTTACTCTCAGGGGATCGCTGGAAACACCATATATTTT.

This chain joins TRBV30 and TRBJ1-6; perhaps TRBD1 as D (5 bases). Germline values: CDR1 GTSNPN, CDR2 SVGIG (reference sequence). Trimming stripped 4 bases from V and 9 bases from J, with 13 bases between. The CDR3 length is 13 residues. The CDR3 nucleotides read TGTGCCTGGAATCCAATTCAGGGTTCACCCCTCCACTTT. It translates to CAWNPIQGSPLHF.

The chain has TRBV3-1 (or the pseudogene TRBV3-2) and TRBJ2-5; the D gene is possibly TRBD1 (5 bases). Trimming removed 4 bases at V and 5 bases at J, with 17 bases between. The V gene's germline CDR1 is LGHDT and CDR2 YNNKEL (reference sequence). This CDR3 is built from 15 residues. The CDR3 coding sequence is TGTGCCAGCAGCCCTCGACAGACCTCCTCGGAGACCCAGTACTTC. Protein sequence: CASSPRQTSSETQYF.

This clone was found a few times. The chain links TRBV7-9 to TRBJ1-1; no clear D gene. V was cut by 6 bases and J by 4 bases, with 15 bases left in between. CDR1 and CDR2 from the germline V gene are SEHNR and FQNEAQ (reference sequence). The CDR3 runs 14 residues. The DNA of the CDR3 is TGTGCCAGCAGTTCCCGGGAGTTTGGCACTGAAGCTTTCTTT. Translating it yields CASSSREFGTEAFF.

The sample holds a few counts of this clone. The rearrangement links TRBV4-1 to TRBJ2-3, with 13 bases aligning to TRBD2. Losses at the gene ends were 2 bases for V and 9 bases for J; bases not matched to a gene: 17. Germline lookup yields CDR1 MGHRA and CDR2 YSYEKL. The CDR3 runs to 19 residues. CDR3 coding DNA: TGCGCCAGCAGCCAACCCAGACTAGCGGGGGGCCCGGGTCGGGAAACGCAGTATTTT. Translating it yields CASSQPRLAGGPGRETQYF.